The rows below give T cell receptor beta chains drawn from one sample of a study of blood T cell repertoires in COVID-19. The repertoire was sequenced with immunoSEQ multiplex PCR; TCRdb's copy has only in-frame clones and lacks some. The repertoire holds 150,000 to 200,000 clones, roughly nine tenths seen once, with under 2% in the top ten. The sequencing sample was made of peripheral blood. All receptors come from a man aged 18-30 years who had recovered from COVID-19. CDR3s include the opening cysteine and the closing phenylalanine or tryptophan. Each record gives: V gene, clone size, J gene, D gene, CDR3 length, CDR3 protein, CDR3 DNA. The D gene is left open where the match is weak. Clone size is stated in some rows and not others, as once, few, many or a class when expanded.

TRBV9,NA,TRBJ1-6,NA,14,CASSVAPEGSPLHF,TGTGCCAGCAGCGTAGCCCCCGAGGGTTCACCCCTCCACTTT
TRBV7-2,NA,TRBJ2-5,TRBD2,15,CASSFGAGGGETQYF,TGTGCCAGCAGCTTTGGAGCGGGAGGTGGGGAGACCCAGTACTTC
TRBV7-2,once,TRBJ2-1,TRBD2,17,CASNLGRGVAGGHEQFF,TGTGCCAGCAACCTAGGGAGGGGGGTAGCGGGAGGCCATGAGCAGTTCTTC
TRBV6-5,NA,TRBJ2-7,TRBD2,12,CASRSWGGEQYF,TGTGCCAGCCGAAGTTGGGGGGGCGAGCAGTACTTC
TRBV24-1,NA,TRBJ2-3,TRBD1,16,CATSAVDRGNTDTQYF,TGTGCCACCAGTGCCGTGGACAGGGGGAACACAGATACGCAGTATTTT
TRBV9,NA,TRBJ2-3,NA,17,CASSVAGGDVLTDTQYF,TGTGCCAGCAGCGTAGCTGGAGGGGATGTTCTCACAGATACGCAGTATTTT
TRBV28,NA,TRBJ1-5,NA,13,CASSPPRGGPQHF,TGTGCCAGCAGCCCGCCAAGGGGAGGCCCCCAGCATTTT
TRBV9,NA,TRBJ2-7,TRBD2,16,CASSVGTSGSLYEQYF,TGTGCCAGCAGCGTAGGAACTAGCGGGAGTCTATACGAGCAGTACTTC
TRBV7-8,NA,TRBJ1-2,TRBD1,15,CASSLTGDFNYGYTF,TGTGCCAGCAGCCTCACAGGGGATTTTAACTATGGCTACACCTTC
TRBV5-6,NA,TRBJ1-1,TRBD1,13,CASSRDRAGEAFF,TGTGCCAGCAGCCGGGACAGGGCTGGTGAAGCTTTCTTT
TRBV6-6,few,TRBJ2-1,NA,13,CASRWAGYNEQFF,TGTGCCAGCAGGTGGGCAGGATACAATGAGCAGTTCTTC
TRBV28,NA,TRBJ1-2,TRBD1,17,CASSLGDRGRPNYGYTF,TGTGCCAGCAGTTTAGGGGACAGGGGGCGACCTAACTATGGCTACACCTTC
TRBV6-5,NA,TRBJ1-1,TRBD1,14,CASGRDSLYTEAFF,TGTGCCAGCGGCCGGGACAGCCTATACACTGAAGCTTTCTTT
TRBV2,NA,TRBJ2-1,TRBD2,13,CASSEAQGLEPFF,TGTGCCAGCAGTGAAGCGCAGGGACTAGAACCGTTCTTC
TRBV19,NA,TRBJ2-7,NA,15,CASSMGAGLSYEQYF,TGTGCCAGTAGTATGGGGGCAGGGCTATCCTACGAGCAGTACTTC
TRBV7-9,NA,TRBJ2-5,NA,12,CASSLVEETQYF,TGTGCCAGCAGCTTAGTTGAGGAGACCCAGTACTTC
TRBV12-5,NA,TRBJ2-1,TRBD2,21,CASGLVPGLAGGPIAYNEQFF,TGTGCTAGTGGTTTGGTACCCGGACTAGCGGGAGGGCCCATTGCCTACAATGAGCAGTTCTTC
TRBV27,NA,TRBJ1-5,TRBD1,14,CASSLGQDNQPQHF,TGTGCCAGCAGTTTAGGACAGGACAATCAGCCCCAGCATTTT
TRBV5-8,NA,TRBJ2-3,NA,12,CASSLLPGAQYF,TGTGCCAGCAGCTTGCTCCCCGGTGCGCAGTATTTT
TRBV7-9,NA,TRBJ1-1,NA,15,CASSQAWQKNTEAFF,TGTGCCAGCAGCCAGGCCTGGCAGAAGAACACTGAAGCTTTCTTT
TRBV24-1,NA,TRBJ2-3,TRBD2,16,CATSDWSSGSTDTQYF,TGTGCCACCAGTGATTGGTCTAGCGGTAGCACAGATACGCAGTATTTT
TRBV19,NA,TRBJ1-1,TRBD1,15,CASSILTGGPTEAFF,TGTGCCAGTAGTATCCTGACAGGGGGACCCACTGAAGCTTTCTTT
TRBV28,NA,TRBJ1-1,NA,15,CASSLATGVNTEAFF,TGTGCCAGCAGTTTAGCTACGGGGGTGAACACTGAAGCTTTCTTT
TRBV19,NA,TRBJ2-1,NA,15,CASSIGGGFYNEQFF,TGTGCCAGTAGTATAGGTGGCGGGTTCTACAATGAGCAGTTCTTC
TRBV18,NA,TRBJ1-1,NA,14,CASSPPTVNTEAFF,TGTGCCAGCTCACCACCGACAGTCAACACTGAAGCTTTCTTT
TRBV25-1,NA,TRBJ2-5,NA,16,CASSERRGSDQETQYF,TGTGCCAGCAGTGAAAGGAGGGGCTCGGACCAAGAGACCCAGTACTTC
TRBV6-1,few,TRBJ1-2,NA,15,CASSEGQNNNYGYTF,TGTGCCAGCAGTGAGGGGCAGAATAATAACTATGGCTACACCTTC
TRBV6-5,NA,TRBJ1-2,NA,15,CASSYSNEGVGGYTF,TGTGCCAGCAGTTACTCGAATGAAGGGGTGGGAGGCTACACCTTC
TRBV18,NA,TRBJ2-4,TRBD1,15,CASSPTPGQGNIQYF,TGTGCCAGCTCACCAACCCCGGGACAGGGTAACATTCAGTACTTC
TRBV29-1,once,TRBJ1-2,NA,11,CSVERDYGYTF,TGCAGCGTTGAACGGGACTATGGCTACACCTTC
TRBV10-3,few,TRBJ2-7,TRBD1,15,CAISESPGGTYEQYF,TGTGCCATCAGTGAGTCCCCAGGGGGTACCTACGAGCAGTACTTC
TRBV28,NA,TRBJ2-7,TRBD1,13,CASRGDSSYEQYF,TGTGCCAGCAGGGGGGACAGCTCCTACGAGCAGTACTTC
TRBV2,NA,TRBJ2-3,NA,11,CASALTDTQYF,TGTGCCAGCGCCCTAACAGATACGCAGTATTTT
TRBV2,NA,TRBJ1-5,TRBD1,15,CASREDRANNQPQHF,TGTGCCAGCAGGGAGGACAGGGCGAACAATCAGCCCCAGCATTTT
TRBV28,NA,TRBJ2-3,TRBD2,20,CASSFVLAGGHITSTDTQYF,TGTGCCAGCAGTTTTGTCCTAGCGGGGGGACACATAACTAGCACAGATACGCAGTATTTT
TRBV7-2,NA,TRBJ1-1,NA,14,CASSLGRINTEAFF,TGTGCCAGCAGCTTAGGGCGGATAAACACTGAAGCTTTCTTT
TRBV7-2,NA,TRBJ1-1,NA,14,CASSLRQVITEAFF,TGTGCCAGCAGCTTAAGACAGGTTATCACTGAAGCTTTCTTT
TRBV9,NA,TRBJ2-7,TRBD2,16,CASSLQTGTNPYEQYF,TGTGCCAGCAGCCTTCAGACCGGGACTAACCCCTACGAGCAGTACTTC
TRBV27,NA,TRBJ1-3,NA,14,CANQGAYSGNTIYF,TGTGCCAATCAAGGGGCGTACTCTGGAAACACCATATATTTT
TRBV27,once,TRBJ2-3,TRBD1,16,CASSLSGQGYTDTQYF,TGTGCCAGCAGTCTTTCCGGACAGGGATACACAGATACGCAGTATTTT